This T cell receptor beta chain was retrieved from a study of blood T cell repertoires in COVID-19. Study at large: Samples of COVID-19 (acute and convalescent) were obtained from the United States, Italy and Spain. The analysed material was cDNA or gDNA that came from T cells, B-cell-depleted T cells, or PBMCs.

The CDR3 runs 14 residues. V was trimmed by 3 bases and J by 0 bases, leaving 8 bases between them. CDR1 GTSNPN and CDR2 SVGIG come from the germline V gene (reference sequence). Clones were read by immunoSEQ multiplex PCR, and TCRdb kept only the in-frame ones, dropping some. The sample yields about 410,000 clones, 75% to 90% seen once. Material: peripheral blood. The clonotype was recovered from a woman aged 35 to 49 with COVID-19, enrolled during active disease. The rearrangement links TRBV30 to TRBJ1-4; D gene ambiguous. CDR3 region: CAWSSGSTNEKLFF. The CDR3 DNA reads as TGTGCCTGGAGCAGCGGATCAACTAATGAAAAACTGTTTTTT.